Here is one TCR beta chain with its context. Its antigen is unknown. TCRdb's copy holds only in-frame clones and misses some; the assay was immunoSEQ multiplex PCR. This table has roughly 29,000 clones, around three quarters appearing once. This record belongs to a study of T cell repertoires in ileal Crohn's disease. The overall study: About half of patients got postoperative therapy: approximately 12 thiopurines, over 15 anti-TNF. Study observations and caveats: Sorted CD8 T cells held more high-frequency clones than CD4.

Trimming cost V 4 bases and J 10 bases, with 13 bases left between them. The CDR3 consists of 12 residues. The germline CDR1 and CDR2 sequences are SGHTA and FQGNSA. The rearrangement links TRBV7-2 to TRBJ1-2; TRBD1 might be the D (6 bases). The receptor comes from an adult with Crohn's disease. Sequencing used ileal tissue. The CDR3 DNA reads TGTGCCAGCAGCTCGGGGGGGGGACACTACACCTTC. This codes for CASSSGGGHYTF.